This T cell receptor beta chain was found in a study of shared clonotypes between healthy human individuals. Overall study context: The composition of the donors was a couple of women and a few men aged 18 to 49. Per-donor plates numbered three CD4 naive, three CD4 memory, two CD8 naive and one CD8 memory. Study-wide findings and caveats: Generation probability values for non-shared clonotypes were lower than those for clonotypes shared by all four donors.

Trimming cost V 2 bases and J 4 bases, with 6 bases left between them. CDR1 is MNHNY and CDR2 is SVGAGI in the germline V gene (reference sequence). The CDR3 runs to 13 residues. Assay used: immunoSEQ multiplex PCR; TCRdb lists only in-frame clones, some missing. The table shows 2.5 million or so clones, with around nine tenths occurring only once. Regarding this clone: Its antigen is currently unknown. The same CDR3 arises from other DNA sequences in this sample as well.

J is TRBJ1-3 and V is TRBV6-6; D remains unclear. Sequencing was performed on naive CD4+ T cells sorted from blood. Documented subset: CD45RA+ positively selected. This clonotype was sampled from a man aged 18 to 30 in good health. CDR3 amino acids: CASSYTSGNTIYF. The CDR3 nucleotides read TGTGCCAGCAGTTACACATCCGGAAACACCATATATTTT.